This is a list of T cell receptor beta chains from one sample in a study of CD8+ T cells in alopecia areata. Generated by immunoSEQ multiplex PCR, the TCRdb table keeps only in-frame clones and is missing some. The table has about 60,000 clones, about half seen once. Material: CD8+ T cells sorted from blood, obtained at approximately week 37, from a patient treated with tofacitinib. These receptors originate from a human donor with alopecia areata. Each CDR3 is given without its conserved first and last residue.

CDR3: SVRLGYEQY; V: TRBV29-1; J: TRBJ2-7
CDR3: ASSSTGTSGNTIY; V: TRBV27; J: TRBJ1-3
CDR3: SGIVGLSYEQY; V: TRBV29-1; J: TRBJ2-7
CDR3: ASSFGQGNQPQH; V: TRBV19; J: TRBJ1-5
CDR3: ASSQATGLSYEQY; V: TRBV4-1; J: TRBJ2-7
CDR3: ASSEGLSGRWNEQF; V: TRBV2; J: TRBJ2-1
CDR3: ASSPFPRGVSSETQY; V: TRBV28; J: TRBJ2-5
CDR3: ASSVGAAEQY; V: TRBV25-1; J: TRBJ2-7
CDR3: ASSFQATSVEGTQY; V: TRBV13; J: TRBJ2-5
CDR3: ASSVDTGRGDTQY; V: TRBV9; J: TRBJ2-3
CDR3: ASSLDLTAGGLGELF; V: TRBV4-1; J: TRBJ2-2
CDR3: ASSPRGNREKLF; V: TRBV6-5; J: TRBJ1-4
CDR3: ASSHSPVRLARNNEQF; V: TRBV9; J: TRBJ2-1
CDR3: ASSHSGSRSDTQY; V: TRBV14; J: TRBJ2-3
CDR3: ASSEASGNEQF; V: TRBV9; J: TRBJ2-1
CDR3: SVRNRQGNGYT; V: TRBV29-1; J: TRBJ1-2
CDR3: SVGGTGTHEQY; V: TRBV29-1; J: TRBJ2-7
CDR3: ASSFGTATYEQY; V: TRBV27; J: TRBJ2-7
CDR3: ASSQDQGRSEKLF; V: TRBV4-1; J: TRBJ1-4
CDR3: SITSGSSYEQY; V: TRBV29-1; J: TRBJ2-7
CDR3: ASSLPWTGWDEQF; V: TRBV7-2; J: TRBJ2-1
CDR3: ASSWTEGIQY; V: TRBV7-9; J: TRBJ2-4
CDR3: ASSHRESFYEQY; V: TRBV7-2; J: TRBJ2-7
CDR3: ASSLGKYYEQY; V: TRBV5-1; J: TRBJ2-7
CDR3: AWNGRSYEQY; V: TRBV30; J: TRBJ2-7
CDR3: ATSTAGLERLTQY; V: TRBV15; J: TRBJ2-3
CDR3: ASSEIHTDTQY; V: TRBV6-1; J: TRBJ2-3
CDR3: ASSQAVIANEQF; V: TRBV4-3; J: TRBJ2-1
CDR3: ASSQGLSYNEQF; V: TRBV4-1; J: TRBJ2-1
CDR3: ASSYSRKGSDGYT; V: TRBV6-5; J: TRBJ1-2
CDR3: ASSKTARVTDTQY; V: TRBV7-9; J: TRBJ2-3
CDR3: ASSLSVASSKAGEQY; V: TRBV27; J: TRBJ2-7
CDR3: ASRLNTGELF; V: TRBV13; J: TRBJ2-2
CDR3: ASSPRDYEQY; V: TRBV13; J: TRBJ2-7
CDR3: ATSGGLRRNQPQH; V: TRBV15; J: TRBJ1-5
CDR3: ASSEAEGAVYEQY; V: TRBV6-4; J: TRBJ2-7
CDR3: ASSRMQRGTGELF; V: TRBV27; J: TRBJ2-2
CDR3: SVVGSGTIY; V: TRBV29-1; J: TRBJ1-3
CDR3: ASSAGGAGETQY; V: TRBV27; J: TRBJ2-5
CDR3: ASSVWGDGNEQF; V: TRBV9; J: TRBJ2-1
CDR3: ASSMGGNTEAF; V: TRBV7-9; J: TRBJ1-1
CDR3: AWSTLPGGVNTEAF; V: TRBV30; J: TRBJ1-1
CDR3: ASSWRLNSYEQY; V: TRBV5-1; J: TRBJ2-7
CDR3: AWSVTSTDTQY; V: TRBV30; J: TRBJ2-3
CDR3: ASSVLRTSTDTQY; V: TRBV4-3; J: TRBJ2-3
CDR3: ASSPSGTESSGANVLT; V: TRBV7-9; J: TRBJ2-6
CDR3: ASSVYGEADTQY; V: TRBV9; J: TRBJ2-3
CDR3: ASSFGTGEANVLT; V: TRBV28; J: TRBJ2-6
CDR3: ASTSRSGELF; V: TRBV6-6; J: TRBJ2-2
CDR3: ASSLAADYEQY; V: TRBV5-4; J: TRBJ2-7
CDR3: SVPWTGGTDEQY; V: TRBV29-1; J: TRBJ2-7
CDR3: SVGGSYEQY; V: TRBV29-1; J: TRBJ2-7
CDR3: ASSPGAWGYT; V: TRBV6-5; J: TRBJ1-2
CDR3: ASSVDGSLYEQY; V: TRBV9; J: TRBJ2-7
CDR3: SVEDLQGPQETQY; V: TRBV29-1; J: TRBJ2-5
CDR3: ASSQDWKGFYEQY; V: TRBV4-3; J: TRBJ2-7
CDR3: AWSVQGNEQF; V: TRBV30; J: TRBJ2-1
CDR3: ASSSTGTVSQPQH; V: TRBV6-1; J: TRBJ1-5
CDR3: ASSIQGVYSGANVLT; V: TRBV19; J: TRBJ2-6